These T cell receptor beta chains were read from a single sample in a study of T-cell reconstitution after alpha-beta-depleted transplantation in children. In TCRdb, the PCR reads were re-called with MiXCR into one record per CDR3 protein. The sample consists of tens of thousands of distinct CDR3 sequences, 5.8% of them appearing once. Source: PBMCs, mostly from graft donor cells, taken 60 days after TCRalphabeta/CD19-depleted stem cell transplant. Receptors originate from a female patient aged 2-10 years who had a stem cell transplant for aplastic anemia, so the T cells may come from the graft donor. Each CDR3 is given with its conserved first and last residue. A D gene is named only where the DNA matches it firmly. Clone size is given as once, few, many or a size class.

CDR3aa: CASSIARGGLGETQYF
CDR3nt: TGTGCCAGCAGCATCGCGCGGGGGGGCCTTGGAGAGACCCAGTACTTC
j_gene: TRBJ2-5
d_gene: TRBD2
abundance: few
v_gene: TRBV9

CDR3aa: CASSFRLTYEQYF
CDR3nt: TGTGCCAGCAGCTTCCGGTTAACCTACGAGCAGTACTTC
j_gene: TRBJ2-7
d_gene: .
abundance: many
v_gene: TRBV7-4

CDR3aa: CASSRRDSYNEQFF
CDR3nt: TGTGCCAGCAGCAGGAGGGATTCCTACAATGAGCAGTTCTTC
j_gene: TRBJ2-1
d_gene: .
abundance: many
v_gene: TRBV7-2

CDR3aa: CASSRGNEQFF
CDR3nt: TGTGCCAGCAGCCGAGGGAATGAGCAGTTCTTC
j_gene: TRBJ2-1
d_gene: .
abundance: many
v_gene: TRBV11-2

CDR3aa: CASRNNWGAKSRPFYEQYF
CDR3nt: TGTGCCAGCAGGAACAACTGGGGGGCCAAATCCCGTCCCTTCTACGAGCAGTACTTC
j_gene: TRBJ2-7
d_gene: .
abundance: many
v_gene: TRBV7-2

CDR3aa: CASSFSRGGSDTQYF
CDR3nt: TGTGCCAGCAGTTTCTCGCGGGGGGGGTCGGATACGCAGTATTTT
j_gene: TRBJ2-3
d_gene: TRBD2
abundance: many
v_gene: TRBV28

CDR3aa: CSVMTGNPTGELFF
CDR3nt: TGCAGCGTGATGACAGGGAATCCCACCGGGGAGCTGTTTTTT
j_gene: TRBJ2-2
d_gene: TRBD1
abundance: many
v_gene: TRBV29-1

CDR3aa: CASSHIRRPYEQYF
CDR3nt: TGTGCCAGCAGCCACATAAGGAGGCCCTACGAGCAGTACTTC
j_gene: TRBJ2-7
d_gene: .
abundance: few
v_gene: TRBV14

CDR3aa: CSASRDNTEAFF
CDR3nt: TGCAGCGCCTCCCGGGACAACACTGAAGCTTTCTTT
j_gene: TRBJ1-1
d_gene: .
abundance: many
v_gene: TRBV29-1

CDR3aa: CSVSHGSSYNEQFF
CDR3nt: TGCAGCGTTTCCCACGGGAGCTCCTACAATGAGCAGTTCTTC
j_gene: TRBJ2-1
d_gene: .
abundance: many
v_gene: TRBV29-1

CDR3aa: CASSLRANNQPQHF
CDR3nt: TGTGCCAGCAGTTTACGGGCCAACAATCAGCCCCAGCATTTT
j_gene: TRBJ1-5
d_gene: .
abundance: many
v_gene: TRBV12-3/TRBV12-4

CDR3aa: CSVFRAGANNEQFF
CDR3nt: TGCAGCGTTTTTAGAGCGGGGGCTAATAATGAGCAGTTCTTC
j_gene: TRBJ2-1
d_gene: TRBD2
abundance: many
v_gene: TRBV29-1

CDR3aa: CASSLAGEGAGELFF
CDR3nt: TGCGCCAGCAGCTTGGCCGGGGAGGGAGCCGGGGAGCTGTTTTTT
j_gene: TRBJ2-2
d_gene: TRBD2
abundance: many
v_gene: TRBV5-1